The clone carrying this TCR beta chain turned up a few times. One entry per CDR3 protein, called by TCRdb with MiXCR from the 5' RACE reads. The sample contains around 300,000 distinct CDR3 sequences, about 14% of which appear only once. This sample is part of a study of CD8 T cells in ankylosing spondylitis. The source is a male donor with ankylosing spondylitis or in good health (not recorded which). The specimen sequenced was blood, either unsorted or a sorted T cell fraction (not recorded which).

The CDR3 loop reads CASSLREGNTIYF. CDR3 sequence (DNA): TGTGCCAGCAGTCTCAGGGAGGGAAACACCATATATTTT. The chain has TRBV12-3 or TRBV12-4 and TRBJ1-3, with D possibly being TRBD1 (5 bases). The CDR3 consists of 13 residues. V lost 5 bases and J lost 4, with 9 bases in between.